These T cell receptor beta chains were read from a single sample in a study of brain T cells in children with intractable seizures. Assay used: immunoSEQ multiplex PCR; TCRdb lists only in-frame clones, some missing. The sample holds 88,000 or so clones, about 90% seen once. The sample was peripheral blood, taken at surgery. The receptors here all came from a girl under 10 years old with Rasmussen encephalitis and intractable seizures. The CDR3 runs from the conserved cysteine through the conserved F or W. The D gene is left open where the match is weak. Part of the rows lack a size; the others show once, few, many or a class for expanded clones.

D gene: .
V gene: TRBV5-1
clone size: .
J gene: TRBJ2-7
CDR3 DNA: TGCGCCAGCAGCAAGGGTAACTCTTACGAGCAGTACTTC
CDR3 protein: CASSKGNSYEQYF

D gene: .
V gene: TRBV12-3/TRBV12-4
clone size: once
J gene: TRBJ1-2
CDR3 DNA: TGTGCCAGCAGTTCAAGGACGAGGGATGGCTACACCTTC
CDR3 protein: CASSSRTRDGYTF

D gene: .
V gene: TRBV7-3
clone size: .
J gene: TRBJ2-7
CDR3 DNA: TGTGCCAGCAGCTTAGGGGAGCGAGATAAGCAGTACTTC
CDR3 protein: CASSLGERDKQYF

D gene: .
V gene: TRBV18
clone size: .
J gene: TRBJ2-3
CDR3 DNA: TGTGCCAGCTCACCACTCGAGGCTACGGGTGAGACGGCCACAGATACGCAGTATTTT
CDR3 protein: CASSPLEATGETATDTQYF

D gene: .
V gene: TRBV15
clone size: .
J gene: TRBJ2-2
CDR3 DNA: TGTGCCACCAGCAGAGACTCTACGAACACCGGGGAGCTGTTTTTT
CDR3 protein: CATSRDSTNTGELFF

D gene: .
V gene: TRBV24-1
clone size: .
J gene: TRBJ1-1
CDR3 DNA: TGTGCCACCACAGACAGCTCGAACACTGAAGCTTTCTTT
CDR3 protein: CATTDSSNTEAFF

D gene: .
V gene: TRBV6-5
clone size: .
J gene: TRBJ2-6
CDR3 DNA: TGTGCCAGCGGAGGAAGCTCTGGGGCCAACGTCCTGACTTTC
CDR3 protein: CASGGSSGANVLTF

D gene: .
V gene: TRBV13
clone size: .
J gene: TRBJ2-6
CDR3 DNA: TGTGCCAGCTCAGACGAAGGGGCGTCAGGGGCCAACGTCCTGACTTTC
CDR3 protein: CASSDEGASGANVLTF

D gene: .
V gene: TRBV28
clone size: .
J gene: TRBJ1-5
CDR3 DNA: TGTGCCAGCAGTTTTTGGGAGAGCAATCAGCCCCAGCATTTT
CDR3 protein: CASSFWESNQPQHF

D gene: .
V gene: TRBV6-5
clone size: .
J gene: TRBJ1-1
CDR3 DNA: TGTGCCAGCAGTTATGAAGAGGACACTGAAGCTTTCTTT
CDR3 protein: CASSYEEDTEAFF

D gene: .
V gene: TRBV18
clone size: .
J gene: TRBJ2-1
CDR3 DNA: TGTGCCAGCTCTCAACTAGATAAGGGGAAGTTCTTC
CDR3 protein: CASSQLDKGKFF

D gene: TRBD2
V gene: TRBV7-8
clone size: .
J gene: TRBJ2-1
CDR3 DNA: TGTGCCAGCAGCTTCCGTACCCCGGGACTAGAAGGCAATGAGCAGTTCTTC
CDR3 protein: CASSFRTPGLEGNEQFF

D gene: TRBD1
V gene: TRBV7-6
clone size: .
J gene: TRBJ2-2
CDR3 DNA: TGTGCCACCACCGGTTTGGACAGGATCAACACCGGGGAGCTGTTTTTT
CDR3 protein: CATTGLDRINTGELFF

D gene: .
V gene: TRBV29-1
clone size: .
J gene: TRBJ1-2
CDR3 DNA: TGCAGCGTGGAGAATGGCTACACCTTC
CDR3 protein: CSVENGYTF

D gene: .
V gene: TRBV4-1
clone size: .
J gene: TRBJ2-7
CDR3 DNA: TGCGCCAGCAGCCAAGATTCCGGCAGGGTTGTAGAGCAGTACTTC
CDR3 protein: CASSQDSGRVVEQYF

D gene: TRBD2
V gene: TRBV6-2/TRBV6-3
clone size: .
J gene: TRBJ2-1
CDR3 DNA: TGTGCCAGCAGTCCCTTGCGGGGGGCTTACAATGAGCAGTTCTTC
CDR3 protein: CASSPLRGAYNEQFF

D gene: TRBD1
V gene: TRBV5-6
clone size: .
J gene: TRBJ2-2
CDR3 DNA: TGTGCCAGCAGCCCGTACCTGACAGGGGGGACCGGGGAGCTGTTTTTT
CDR3 protein: CASSPYLTGGTGELFF